This record concerns one T cell receptor beta chain sequence. Seattle researchers signed up patients amid active infection and tracked them longitudinally. As handled by the study authors: Nucleated cell number was recorded as an estimate derived from reference gene primer amplification. This table comes from immunoSEQ multiplex PCR, and its TCRdb copy is limited to in-frame clones, with some not included. V and J calls and clone size are copied from that table; D and trimming were computed from the DNA. The top ten clones hold around 5% of a sample with 80,000 to 95,000 clones, 81% of them seen once. This sample was included in a study of blood T cell repertoires in COVID-19. Whole-study context: The analysed material was cDNA or gDNA that came from T cells, B-cell-depleted T cells, or PBMCs.

CDR1 is SNHLY and CDR2 is FYNNEI in the germline V gene. Trimming at V came to 8 bases and at J to 12 bases, leaving 10 bases not matched to a gene. This CDR3 contains 12 residues. This sequence joins TRBV2 and TRBJ1-2; 9 bases fit TRBD1. The sequenced sample consisted of peripheral blood. This TCR derives from a man aged 80 or over with COVID-19, enrolled during active disease. The CDR3 region has the DNA TGTGCCAGCGGAAGCGGGACAGGGTGGAACACCTTC. Translating gives CASGSGTGWNTF.